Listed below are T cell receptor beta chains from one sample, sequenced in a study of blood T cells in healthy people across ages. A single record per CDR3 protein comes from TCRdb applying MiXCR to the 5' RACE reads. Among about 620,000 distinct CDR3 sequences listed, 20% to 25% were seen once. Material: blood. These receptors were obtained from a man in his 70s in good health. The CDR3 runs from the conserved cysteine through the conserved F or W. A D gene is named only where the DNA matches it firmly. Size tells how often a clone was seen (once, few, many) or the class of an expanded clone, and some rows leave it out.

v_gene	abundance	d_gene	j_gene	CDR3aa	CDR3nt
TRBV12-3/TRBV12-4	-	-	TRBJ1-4	CASSFGPREKLFF	TGTGCCAGCAGTTTCGGACCTCGGGAAAAACTGTTTTTT
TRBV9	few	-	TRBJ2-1	CASSVGQAYNEQFF	TGTGCCAGCAGCGTAGGGCAGGCCTACAATGAGCAGTTCTTC
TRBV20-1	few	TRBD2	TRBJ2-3	CSALRLAGRTDTQYF	TGCAGTGCTCTTAGACTAGCGGGTCGCACAGATACGCAGTATTTT
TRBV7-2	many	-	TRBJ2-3	CASSLRGSTDTQYF	TGTGCCAGCAGCTTAAGAGGCAGCACAGATACGCAGTATTTT
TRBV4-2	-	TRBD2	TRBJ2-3	CASSPNPISSGIADTQYF	TGTGCCAGCAGCCCCAATCCCATCTCTAGCGGGATTGCAGATACGCAGTATTTT
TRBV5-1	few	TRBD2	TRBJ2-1	CASSPLSGGPNEQFF	TGCGCCAGCAGCCCGTTGTCGGGAGGGCCGAATGAGCAGTTCTTC
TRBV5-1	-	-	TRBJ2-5	CASSTPGVQETQYF	TGCGCCAGCAGCACCCCCGGGGTCCAAGAGACCCAGTACTTC
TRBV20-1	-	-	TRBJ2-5	CSARWGNQETQYF	TGCAGTGCTAGGTGGGGGAACCAAGAGACCCAGTACTTC
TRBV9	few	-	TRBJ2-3	CASSATDGTSTDTQYF	TGTGCCAGCAGCGCCACGGACGGTACGAGCACAGATACGCAGTATTTT
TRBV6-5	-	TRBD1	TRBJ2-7	CASSSGQGDSYEQYF	TGTGCCAGCAGTTCGGGACAGGGGGACTCCTACGAGCAGTACTTC
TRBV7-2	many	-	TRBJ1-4	CASSLRTAAPGFNEKLFF	TGTGCCAGCAGCTTACGGACAGCTGCCCCGGGGTTTAATGAAAAACTGTTTTTT
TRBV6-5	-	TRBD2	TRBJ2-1	CASRVTLAGVEQFF	TGTGCCAGCAGGGTAACTCTAGCGGGGGTTGAGCAGTTCTTC
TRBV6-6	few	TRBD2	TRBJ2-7	CASSLAGLYEQYF	TGTGCCAGCAGTCTAGCGGGATTGTACGAGCAGTACTTC
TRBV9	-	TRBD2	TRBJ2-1	CASSVEGGGLAGVYEQFF	TGTGCCAGCAGCGTAGAAGGGGGGGGACTAGCGGGAGTTTATGAGCAGTTCTTC
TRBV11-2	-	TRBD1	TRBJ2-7	CASSLDGRGPQYF	TGTGCCAGCAGCTTAGATGGCAGGGGGCCTCAGTACTTC
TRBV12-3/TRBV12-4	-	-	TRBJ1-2	CASSLALGYGYTF	TGTGCCAGCAGTTTAGCATTAGGGTATGGCTACACCTTC
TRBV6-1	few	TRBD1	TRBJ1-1	CASFRQGNTEAFF	TGTGCCAGCTTTCGACAGGGGAACACTGAAGCTTTCTTT
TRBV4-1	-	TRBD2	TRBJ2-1	CASSQAGGGTYNEQFF	TGCGCCAGCAGCCAAGCTGGGGGGGGAACCTACAATGAGCAGTTCTTC
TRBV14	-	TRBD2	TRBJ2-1	CASSPGTSGRYLRNEQFF	TGTGCCAGCAGTCCCGGGACTAGCGGGAGGTACCTAAGGAATGAGCAGTTCTTC
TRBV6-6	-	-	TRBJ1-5	CASRTQGYQPQHF	TGTGCCAGCAGAACTCAGGGTTACCAGCCCCAGCATTTT
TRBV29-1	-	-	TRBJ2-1	CSVEVVLSYNEQFF	TGCAGCGTGGAAGTGGTACTCTCCTACAATGAGCAGTTCTTC
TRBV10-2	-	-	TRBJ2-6	CASGQGTSSGANVLTF	TGCGCCAGCGGACAGGGGACTAGCTCTGGGGCCAACGTCCTGACTTTC